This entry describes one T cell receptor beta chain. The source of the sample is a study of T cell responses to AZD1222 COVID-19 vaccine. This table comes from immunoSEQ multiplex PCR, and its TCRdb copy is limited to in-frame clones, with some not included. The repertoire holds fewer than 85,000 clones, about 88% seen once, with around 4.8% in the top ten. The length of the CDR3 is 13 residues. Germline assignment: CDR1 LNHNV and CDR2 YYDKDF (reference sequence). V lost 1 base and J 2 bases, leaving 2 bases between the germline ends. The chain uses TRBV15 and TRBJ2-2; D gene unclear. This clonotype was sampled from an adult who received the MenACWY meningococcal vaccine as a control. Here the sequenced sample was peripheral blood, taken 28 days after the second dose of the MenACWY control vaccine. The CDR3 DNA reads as TGTGCCACCAGCAGAGTAAACACCGGGGAGCTGTTTTTT. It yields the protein CATSRVNTGELFF.